The entry below describes one TCR beta chain. Assay used: immunoSEQ multiplex PCR; TCRdb lists only in-frame clones, some missing. The data show under 200,000 clones, roughly nine tenths seen once. The CDR3 runs 15 residues. Trimming took 4 bases from V and 7 from J; bases not matched to a gene: 6. Germline V gene lookup returns CDR1 KGHSH and CDR2 LQKENI. This sample is drawn from a study of blood T cell repertoires in COVID-19. Study-wide background: The United States, Italy and Spain were the sources of the acute and convalescent COVID-19 samples. PBMCs, B-cell-depleted T cells, or T cells provided the cDNA or gDNA that made up the material.

Sequencing was done on a sample of peripheral blood. The sequence derives from a man aged 55 to 70 with active or convalescent COVID-19. The chain has TRBV18 and TRBJ2-2, with 10 positions matching TRBD1. CDR3 in DNA: TGTGCCAGCTCACGGGACAGGGGAATCGGCGGGGAGCTGTTTTTT. It specifies CASSRDRGIGGELFF.